This is a list of T cell receptor beta chains from one sample in a study of cytomegalovirus exposure and HLA in healthy donors. Clones were read by immunoSEQ multiplex PCR, and TCRdb kept only the in-frame ones, dropping some. The data show over 75,000 clones, 85% seen once. The sequencing input was PBMCs. These receptors were taken from a man aged 18 to 30 in good health and CMV-seropositive. The CDR3 runs from the conserved cysteine through the conserved F or W. D genes are given only for firm matches. A clone size is listed for some rows: how often the clone was seen (once, few, many), or a class if it is expanded.

D | J | V | size | CDR3 | DNA
TRBD1 | TRBJ2-3 | TRBV7-9 | NA | CASSFTGGGTDTQYF | TGTGCCAGCAGCTTTACAGGGGGCGGAACAGATACGCAGTATTTT
NA | TRBJ1-1 | TRBV7-3 | NA | CASSEDSMNTEAFF | TGTGCCAGCTCGGAGGACAGCATGAACACTGAAGCTTTCTTT
TRBD2 | TRBJ2-7 | TRBV6-5 | few | CASSLAAGDPYEQYF | TGTGCCAGCAGTTTAGCAGCGGGAGACCCATACGAGCAGTACTTC
TRBD1 | TRBJ2-4 | TRBV6-5 | NA | CASSLRGPGNIQYF | TGTGCCAGCAGCCTCAGGGGGCCTGGAAACATTCAGTACTTC
NA | TRBJ1-5 | TRBV27 | NA | CASSLSLNQPQHF | TGTGCCAGCAGTTTATCTCTCAATCAGCCCCAGCATTTT
NA | TRBJ2-6 | TRBV11-2 | NA | CASSLGGSGANVLTF | TGTGCCAGCAGCTTAGGAGGGTCCGGGGCCAACGTCCTGACTTTC
TRBD1 | TRBJ1-2 | TRBV10-3 | NA | CAISVGTGGPDGYTF | TGTGCCATCAGTGTCGGGACAGGGGGTCCGGATGGCTACACCTTC
TRBD1 | TRBJ2-7 | TRBV29-1 | medium-sized | CSVDGDRVHEQYF | TGCAGCGTTGACGGGGACAGGGTACACGAGCAGTACTTC
TRBD2 | TRBJ2-1 | TRBV5-1 | NA | CASSLRRIGTSGRGQFF | TGCGCCAGCAGCCTACGCAGAATAGGGACTAGCGGGAGGGGGCAGTTCTTC
TRBD1 | TRBJ2-5 | TRBV7-9 | NA | CASRGRTGQQETQYF | TGTGCCAGCAGGGGAAGGACAGGCCAGCAAGAGACCCAGTACTTC
TRBD1 | TRBJ2-7 | TRBV7-8 | NA | CASSGQGSATYEQYF | TGTGCCAGCAGCGGACAGGGTTCAGCCACCTACGAGCAGTACTTC
NA | TRBJ1-2 | TRBV19 | NA | CASLQSGSANYGYTF | TGTGCCAGCCTACAATCCGGGTCCGCTAACTATGGCTACACCTTC
NA | TRBJ2-7 | TRBV11-2 | NA | CASSSPGPTGYEQYF | TGTGCCAGCAGCTCGCCGGGTCCTACTGGTTACGAGCAGTACTTC
NA | TRBJ1-1 | TRBV20-1 | few | CSATGEREAFF | TGCAGTGCTACAGGGGAGCGGGAAGCTTTCTTT
TRBD2 | TRBJ2-3 | TRBV29-1 | NA | CSVEGGLAGGEQRPDTQYF | TGCAGCGTTGAAGGTGGACTAGCGGGAGGCGAACAGCGTCCAGATACGCAGTATTTT
NA | TRBJ2-1 | TRBV6-5 | NA | CASRGSGSGYNEQFF | TGTGCCAGCAGGGGCTCGGGGAGCGGATACAATGAGCAGTTCTTC
NA | TRBJ2-7 | TRBV27 | NA | CASRGRLEGNEQYF | TGTGCCAGCAGGGGCCGGCTAGAGGGTAACGAGCAGTACTTC
NA | TRBJ1-1 | TRBV30 | NA | CAWSVWRGMNTEAFF | TGTGCCTGGAGTGTTTGGCGGGGCATGAACACTGAAGCTTTCTTT
TRBD1 | TRBJ2-7 | TRBV29-1 | NA | CSVGGTGPSYEQYF | TGCAGCGTTGGGGGGACAGGGCCCTCCTACGAGCAGTACTTC
TRBD2 | TRBJ2-3 | TRBV2 | NA | CASRTLSGGGTDTQYF | TGTGCCAGCAGAACGTTGTCGGGGGGGGGCACAGATACGCAGTATTTT
NA | TRBJ2-1 | TRBV28 | NA | CASSLSRLSPLWSSYNEQFF | TGTGCCAGCAGTTTATCCAGACTATCGCCCCTATGGAGCTCCTACAATGAGCAGTTCTTC
TRBD1 | TRBJ1-5 | TRBV5-5 | NA | CASSLGTGSNQPQHF | TGTGCCAGCAGCTTGGGGACAGGTAGCAATCAGCCCCAGCATTTT
TRBD2 | TRBJ2-1 | TRBV10-3 | once | CAISLNTSGLYNEQFF | TGTGCCATCAGCCTAAATACTAGCGGGCTCTACAATGAGCAGTTCTTC
NA | TRBJ2-5 | TRBV7-8 | NA | CASSLARLALETQYF | TGTGCCAGCAGCTTAGCGCGCCTAGCTCTAGAGACCCAGTACTTC
NA | TRBJ1-5 | TRBV21-1 | NA | CASDRDGNQPQHF | TGTGCCAGCGACAGGGATGGCAATCAGCCCCAGCATTTT
NA | TRBJ2-2 | TRBV14 | few | CASSHGVYTGELFF | TGTGCCAGCAGCCACGGGGTCTACACCGGGGAGCTGTTTTTT
TRBD2 | TRBJ2-1 | TRBV5-1 | NA | CASTSTSGSYNEQFF | TGCGCCAGCACCTCGACTAGCGGGTCCTACAATGAGCAGTTCTTC
TRBD1 | TRBJ2-3 | TRBV4-1 | NA | CASSQGTGNRNTQYF | TGCGCCAGCAGCCAAGGGACAGGGAATAGGAATACGCAGTATTTT
NA | TRBJ2-5 | TRBV4-1 | NA | CASSPKPQTGEKTQYF | TGCGCCAGCAGCCCCAAGCCCCAGACAGGAGAGAAGACCCAGTACTTC
TRBD1 | TRBJ2-5 | TRBV27 | NA | CAAGTGWGETQYF | TGTGCCGCGGGGACAGGGTGGGGAGAGACCCAGTACTTC
TRBD2 | TRBJ2-3 | TRBV6-1 | NA | CASSFGLAGGPGYF | TGTGCCAGCAGTTTTGGACTAGCGGGAGGGCCGGGGTATTTT
TRBD1 | TRBJ2-5 | TRBV6-5 | NA | CASRDRGFRETQYF | TGTGCCAGCAGAGACAGGGGGTTCCGAGAGACCCAGTACTTC
NA | TRBJ2-7 | TRBV28 | NA | CASSFNSRSSYEQYF | TGTGCCAGCAGTTTCAACTCGCGGAGCTCCTACGAGCAGTACTTC
TRBD1 | TRBJ1-3 | TRBV2 | NA | CASSEALQGAFGNTIYF | TGTGCCAGCAGTGAAGCGCTTCAGGGGGCATTTGGAAACACCATATATTTT
NA | TRBJ2-7 | TRBV7-2 | NA | CASSLDWTASYEQYF | TGTGCCAGCAGCTTAGATTGGACAGCATCCTACGAGCAGTACTTC
TRBD1 | TRBJ2-6 | TRBV19 | NA | CATYGTDLSGANVLTF | TGTGCCACCTACGGGACAGACCTTTCTGGGGCCAACGTCCTGACTTTC
NA | TRBJ2-3 | TRBV27 | NA | CASSLSGTTQYF | TGTGCCAGCAGTTTATCTGGGACAACGCAGTATTTT
TRBD2 | TRBJ2-7 | TRBV9 | NA | CASSVGVSGAYEQYF | TGTGCCAGCAGCGTAGGGGTTAGCGGGGCCTACGAGCAGTACTTC
NA | TRBJ1-3 | TRBV30 | NA | CAWSTGVEGNTIYF | TGTGCCTGGAGTACGGGGGTGGAAGGAAACACCATATATTTT
NA | TRBJ2-2 | TRBV5-1 | NA | CASQKRPGAGELFF | TGCGCCAGCCAGAAAAGACCCGGGGCCGGGGAGCTGTTTTTT
NA | TRBJ2-5 | TRBV5-6 | NA | CASSFGRAETQYF | TGTGCCAGCAGCTTTGGGCGGGCTGAGACCCAGTACTTC
NA | TRBJ2-5 | TRBV5-1 | NA | CASSFGGGHQETQYF | TGCGCCAGCAGCTTTGGGGGAGGCCATCAAGAGACCCAGTACTTC